This T cell receptor (beta chain) was identified in a study of identifying expanded T cells in peripheral blood. TCRdb's table, derived via immunoSEQ multiplex PCR, lists solely in-frame clones and lacks some. The sample lists 100,000 to 150,000 clones, 75% to 90% occurring once. Trimming cost V 3 bases and J 15 bases, with 19 bases left between them. The CDR3 is 13 amino acids. The germline gives CDR1 SGHRS, CDR2 YFSETQ. During the collection period, no donor immune events like infections were recorded. General study points: About 1.2 clones differed between technical replicates, versus around 15 and 19 over time. Across healthy donors, higher total template counts meant significantly greater approximately two-week count variance.

Details on this clone: Its antigen is currently unknown.

The chain carries TRBV5-1 and TRBJ2-1; tentatively, D is TRBD2 (6 bases). The receptor was derived from a person aged 18 to 75 in good health. What was sequenced was blood. The CDR3 sequence: CASSWGDGGARFF. CDR3 DNA sequence: TGCGCCAGCAGCTGGGGGGATGGCGGGGCACGGTTCTTC. The full variable domain, in which reference TRBV5-1 and TRBJ2-1 provide the parts outside the CDR3, is KAGVTQTPRYLIKTRGQQVTLSCSPISGHRSVSWYQQTPGQGLQFLFEYFSETQRNKGNFPGRFSGRQFSNSRSEMNVSTLELGDSALYLCASSWGDGGARFFGPGTRLTVL.